This T cell receptor beta chain was sequenced during a study of blood T cells in healthy people across ages. General study findings and limits: Comparison with aged donors showed that long-lived donors had more naive CD4+ cells and higher diversity. The study could not conclusively compare naive and antigen-experienced cells, given its unsorted PBMCs. Among T cells, TCR beta diversity per million cells dropped roughly linearly as age rose.

Trimming removed 5 bases from V and 1 base from J, with 6 bases in between. This CDR3 contains 14 residues. The V gene's germline CDR1 is SGHVS and CDR2 FQNEAQ. Combining a sample-barcoded 5' primer with a J-beta primer mix, a second PCR ran for roughly 7 to 11 cycles. MiXCR, applied by TCRdb to the 5' RACE reads, yields one record per CDR3 protein. Of about 1.4 million distinct CDR3 sequences in the sample, 59% are singletons; the top ten hold 6.5% to 8%. There were healthy Caucasian individuals from Russia, aged 6 to 90, serving as donors. This clonotype was detected only a few times. The antigen remains unidentified.

The sequencing sample was made of blood. This sequence was found in a man aged 18 to 29 in good health. This chain uses TRBV7-8 with TRBJ2-6; D remains unclear. CDR3 protein: CASSIISGANVLTF. The CDR3 nucleotides read TGTGCCAGCAGCATTATATCTGGGGCCAACGTCCTGACTTTC.